The 18 T cell receptor beta chains below come from one sample, sequenced in a study of PD-1 and CTLA-4 blockade in melanoma. Produced via immunoSEQ multiplex PCR; TCRdb's table is partial and in-frame only. Of 25,000 to 40,000 clones in the sample, about 85% were seen once. Sequenced here: CD8+ T cells from peripheral blood, sampled from a patient given anti-PD-1 treatment. Receptors originate from a human donor with melanoma.

The chain combines TRBV5-4 with TRBJ2-7; 12 positions match TRBD2. V gave up 0 bases and J gave up 4 bases; unmatched junction bases: 14. The CDR3 runs to 19 residues. Germline CDR1 and CDR2: SGHNT and YYREEE (reference sequence). CDR3 sequence (DNA): TGTGCCAGCAGCTTGGGACCTAGCGGGGGGGCCTGGGAATCTTACGAGCAGTACTTC. As protein: CASSLGPSGGAWESYEQYF.

This sequence joins TRBV5-6 and TRBJ2-2, with D tentatively TRBD2 (5 bases). Trimming cost V 4 bases and J 1 base, with 14 bases left between them. The CDR3 has 16 amino acids. The germline CDR1 and CDR2 sequences are SGHDT and YYEEEE. The DNA for the CDR3 is TGTGCCAGCAGCCTGGGAGTACAGTTGAACACCGGGGAGCTGTTTTTT. It is translated as CASSLGVQLNTGELFF. Variable domain in full (rest from reference TRBV5-6 and TRBJ2-2): DAGVTQSPTHLIKTRGQQVTLRCSPKSGHDTVSWYQQALGQGPQFIFQYYEEEERQRGNFPDRFSGHQFPNYSSELNVNALLLGDSALYLCASSLGVQLNTGELFFGEGSRLTVL.

The rearrangement uses TRBV5-6 and TRBJ2-7, with 8 bases fitting TRBD1. Looked up from germline, CDR1 is SGHDT and CDR2 is YYEEEE. Trimming removed 0 bases from V and 2 bases from J; junction bases left unmatched: 4. CDR3 length: 15 amino acids. This CDR3 reads CASSLVTGEAYEQYF. CDR3 coding DNA: TGTGCCAGCAGCTTGGTGACAGGGGAGGCCTACGAGCAGTACTTC.

The rearrangement joins TRBV6-2 or TRBV6-3 to TRBJ2-3; a possible D gene is TRBD1 (6 bases). Germline V lookup: CDR1 MNHEY, CDR2 SVGEGT. V was clipped by 5 bases and J by 0 bases, with 12 bases between them. The CDR3 totals 15 residues. Here the CDR3 reads CASSPAGDSTDTQYF. The DNA for the CDR3 is TGTGCCAGCAGTCCCGCAGGGGATAGCACAGATACGCAGTATTTT.

This clone was seen just once. This chain connects TRBV7-9 to TRBJ1-6; a weak D match, TRBD1 (5 bases). The CDR3 has 16 residues. Trimming took off 5 bases at V and 6 bases at J, with 17 bases between the two ends. Germline values: CDR1 SEHNR, CDR2 FQNEAQ (reference sequence). The DNA for the CDR3 is TGTGCCAGCAGCCTCCCGCCCAGGGCGTCTAATTCACCCCTCCACTTT. Protein: CASSLPPRASNSPLHF.

The chain couples TRBV14 to TRBJ1-2; D perhaps matches TRBD1 (5 bases). From germline, CDR1 is SGHDN and CDR2 FVKESK. V was clipped by 1 base and J by 4 bases, with 10 bases between them. The CDR3 contains 14 residues. This CDR3 reads CASSQVGASYGYTF. The CDR3 region has the DNA TGTGCCAGCAGCCAAGTAGGGGCGTCCTATGGCTACACCTTC.

This chain joins TRBV5-4 and TRBJ2-7; 8 bases align to TRBD2. Unmatched junction bases numbered 1, after V lost 2 bases and J lost 0 bases. Germline CDR1 and CDR2: SGHNT and YYREEE (reference sequence). CDR3 length: 14 amino acids. CDR3 residues: CASSFGGVSYEQYF. CDR3 DNA sequence: TGTGCCAGCAGCTTCGGGGGGGTCTCCTACGAGCAGTACTTC.

The J gene is TRBJ1-2, the V gene TRBV7-8, with D perhaps TRBD1 (5 bases). V lost 0 bases and J 0 bases, leaving 11 bases between the germline ends. The CDR3 totals 16 residues. Germline V gives CDR1 SGHVS, CDR2 FQNEAQ. This CDR3 is CASSLADQGPNYGYTF. The DNA for the CDR3 is TGTGCCAGCAGCTTAGCGGACCAGGGTCCTAACTATGGCTACACCTTC.

The chain combines TRBV19 with TRBJ2-1; 11 bases match TRBD2. The V and J ends lost 5 bases and 6 bases, in that order; junction bases with no gene match: 3. There are 14 residues in the CDR3. Germline CDR1 reads LNHDA; CDR2 reads SQIVND (reference sequence). The CDR3 DNA reads TGTGCCAGTAGTCTAGCGGGGGGCGCCAATGAGCAGTTCTTC. Residues: CASSLAGGANEQFF. The full variable domain, rest sourced from reference TRBV19 and TRBJ2-1, is DGGITQSPKYLFRKEGQNVTLSCEQNLNHDAMYWYRQDPGQGLRLIYYSQIVNDFQKGDIAEGYSVSREKKESFPLTVTSAQKNPTAFYLCASSLAGGANEQFFGPGTRLTVL.

The V call is TRBV19, the J call TRBJ2-1, with D uncertain. CDR1 LNHDA and CDR2 SQIVND come from the germline V gene (reference sequence). The CDR3 consists of 12 residues. Trimming cost V 3 bases and J 4 bases, with 4 bases left between them. The CDR3 reads CASSIPYNEQFF. The DNA for the CDR3 is TGTGCCAGTAGTATCCCTTACAATGAGCAGTTCTTC.

This rearrangement joins TRBV9 to TRBJ1-5; TRBD1 matches 7 bases. The CDR3 is made up of 13 amino acids. The germline V gene has CDR1 SGDLS and CDR2 YYNGEE. The V gene end was trimmed by 3 bases and the J gene end by 8 bases; junction bases not matched to a gene: 5. CDR3 in DNA: TGTGCCAGCAGCGGACAGGGAACGGAGCCCCAGCATTTT. This sequence encodes CASSGQGTEPQHF.

This chain joins TRBV6-2 or TRBV6-3 and TRBJ2-7; 7 bases match TRBD1. The germline V gene encodes CDR1 MNHEY and CDR2 SVGEGT. V shed 5 bases, J shed 4 bases, and the junction held 5 bases outside the gene matches. This CDR3 spans 13 amino acids. This CDR3 is CASSPGQVYEQYF. In DNA, the CDR3 is TGTGCCAGCAGTCCCGGACAGGTTTACGAGCAGTACTTC.

The genes are TRBV4-1 and TRBJ2-2; a weak D match, TRBD1 (6 bases). This CDR3 is built from 15 residues. Germline V gene sequence: CDR1 MGHRA, CDR2 YSYEKL. The V end was cut by 4 bases, the J end by 2 bases, with 11 bases between. The CDR3 here is CASSLSGGNTGELFF. The CDR3 DNA reads TGCGCCAGCAGCCTAAGTGGGGGCAACACCGGGGAGCTGTTTTTT.

The chain has TRBV28 and TRBJ2-1; D is uncertain. Per the germline V gene, CDR1 is MDHEN and CDR2 is SYDVKM. The germline V and J ends were trimmed by 2 bases and 7 bases, with 6 bases remaining between them. The CDR3 is 12 residues long. The CDR3 loop reads CASSLGQNEQFF. CDR3 coding DNA: TGTGCCAGCAGTTTAGGGCAAAATGAGCAGTTCTTC.

The chain links TRBV30 to TRBJ1-1; D is unresolved. Germline CDR1 reads GTSNPN; CDR2 reads SVGIG (reference sequence). Between the trimmed V and J ends, which lost 0 bases and 11 bases, there was a span of 16 bases. The CDR3 contains 13 residues. CDR3 DNA: TGTGCCTGGAGTGTCCTCAGAGGCTTTGATGCTTTCTTT. Residues: CAWSVLRGFDAFF.

The chain carries TRBV15 and TRBJ2-6; D not certain. Deletions cut 0 bases from V and 1 base from J, with 7 bases between. Germline V gene data show CDR1 as LNHNV and CDR2 as YYDKDF (reference sequence). This CDR3 has 16 amino acids. CDR3 loop: CATSREPGSGANVLTF. In DNA, the CDR3 is TGTGCCACCAGCAGAGAGCCCGGGTCTGGGGCCAACGTCCTGACTTTC.

The rearrangement links TRBV27 to TRBJ2-7; 9 positions match TRBD1. The CDR3 is 14 amino acids. The V gene's germline CDR1 is MNHEY and CDR2 SMNVEV (reference sequence). With V trimmed by 5 bases and J by 3 bases, 5 bases remained unmatched. CDR3 in DNA: TGTGCCAGCAGTCCGCTGACAGGGGGCTACGAGCAGTACTTC. Protein: CASSPLTGGYEQYF.

The rearrangement joins TRBV27 to TRBJ2-7, with 9 nucleotides matching TRBD1. The CDR3 is made up of 13 amino acids. Trimming took 4 bases from V and 3 from J; bases not matched to a gene: 1. CDR1 is MNHEY and CDR2 is SMNVEV in the germline V gene (reference sequence). The CDR3 DNA follows: TGTGCCAGCAGTTCGACAGGGGGCTACGAGCAGTACTTC. Translation: CASSSTGGYEQYF.